The 12 T cell receptor beta chains below all came from one sample that was sequenced in a study of a mutant IDH1 vaccine in newly diagnosed glioma. Generated by immunoSEQ multiplex PCR, the TCRdb table keeps only in-frame clones and is missing some. This sample carries about 94,000 clones, 85% to 90% of them seen once, and the ten largest clones take roughly 0.81%. Time point reported: week 47, end of study. Doses of 300 ug of mutant IDH1 20-mer peptide were given with topical imiquimod. Antigens for these TCRs are unknown. The sample consisted of PBMCs, taken from a glioma patient whose treatment included an IDH1 peptide vaccine. All receptors derive from a woman aged 45-60 years with glioma.

V and J are TRBV11-2 and TRBJ2-5; TRBD2 matches 8 bases. This CDR3 region has 16 residues. V gave up 2 bases and J gave up 3 bases; unmatched junction bases: 8. CDR1 and CDR2 from the germline V gene are SGHAT and FQNNGV. The CDR3 loop is CASSLMGSGTEETQYF. CDR3 DNA: TGTGCCAGCAGCTTAATGGGTAGCGGGACGGAAGAGACCCAGTACTTC. Supplemented by reference TRBV11-2 and TRBJ2-5, the full variable domain reads EAGVAQSPRYKIIEKRQSVAFWCNPISGHATLYWYQQILGQGPKLLIQFQNNGVVDDSQLPKDRFSAERLKGVDSTLKIQPAKLEDSAVYLCASSLMGSGTEETQYFGPGTRLLVL.

This chain uses TRBV29-1 with TRBJ1-5; D ambiguous. The CDR3 extends over 12 amino acids. In germline, CDR1 is SQVTM, CDR2 ANQGSEA. V gave up 0 bases and J gave up 4 bases, with 4 bases separating them. The CDR3 sequence is CSVEDGNQPQHF. The DNA for the CDR3 is TGCAGCGTTGAAGACGGGAATCAGCCCCAGCATTTT.

This clone was recorded only once. The chain employs TRBV7-6 and TRBJ2-2, with D hard to call. The CDR3 loop spans 12 amino acids. Looked up from germline, CDR1 is SGHVS and CDR2 is FNYEAQ. Trimming took 4 bases from V and 3 from J, leaving 3 bases between them. The CDR3 nucleotides are TGTGCCAGCAGCTACCACACCGGGGAGCTGTTTTTT. Translating gives CASSYHTGELFF.

The chain couples TRBV19 to TRBJ1-1; 8 bases are shared with TRBD1. Germline-derived CDR1 and CDR2 are LNHDA and SQIVND (reference sequence). The CDR3 runs to 13 residues. J gave up 4 bases and V 6 bases, and 4 bases lay outside the gene matches. The CDR3 loop is CASRRQGFTEAFF. Written as DNA, the CDR3 is TGTGCCAGTAGGAGACAGGGGTTCACTGAAGCTTTCTTT.

V gene TRBV11-2 combines with J gene TRBJ2-3; 9 nucleotides match TRBD1. The CDR3 contains 18 residues. The V gene's germline CDR1 is SGHAT and CDR2 FQNNGV. Germline trimming cut 5 bases from V and 6 bases from J; bases unmatched to any gene: 18. CDR3 sequence (DNA): TGTGCCAGCAGCCAAACCCCAGGGACAGGGAATTCCAGGGATACGCAGTATTTT. The encoded protein is CASSQTPGTGNSRDTQYF.

This chain connects TRBV6-6 to TRBJ2-1; tentative D call: TRBD2 (5 bases). Trimming took off 6 bases at V and 10 bases at J, with 16 bases between the two ends. Looked up from germline, CDR1 is MNHNY and CDR2 is SVGAGI (reference sequence). The CDR3 length is 13 residues. This CDR3 reads CASRPLSGNEQFF. In DNA form, the CDR3 reads TGTGCCAGCAGACCTCTGTCGGGAAACGAGCAGTTCTTC.

The chain is built from TRBV6-5 and TRBJ2-7; D might be TRBD1 (5 bases). Per the germline V gene, CDR1 is MNHEY and CDR2 is SVGAGI. This CDR3 comprises 12 residues. V was shortened by 6 bases and J by 6 bases, with 12 bases between the two germline ends. CDR3 sequence: CASSRTGAEQYF. The CDR3, as DNA: TGTGCCAGCAGCCGAACAGGCGCCGAGCAGTACTTC.

A remark on this clone: Germline is not matched at one junction end, which may reflect a read error. The chain is built from TRBV28 and TRBJ1-3; possible D gene TRBD1, 6 bases. Germline values: CDR1 MDHEN, CDR2 SYDVKM. The CDR3 has 12 amino acids. In nucleotides, the CDR3 is TGTGCCAGCAGTAGCAGGGGAAGCACCATATATTTT. Its translation: CASSSRGSTIYF. Filled out from reference TRBV28 and TRBJ1-3, the complete variable domain reads DVKVTQSSRYLVKRTGEKVFLECVQDMDHENMFWYRQDPGLGLRLIYFSYDVKMKEKGDIPEGYSVSREKKERFSLILESASTNQTSMYLCASSSRGSTIYFGEGSWLTVV.

The rearrangement links TRBV2 to TRBJ1-3; D ambiguous. V dropped 8 bases and J dropped 0 bases, with 8 bases sitting between them. The V gene's germline CDR1 is SNHLY and CDR2 FYNNEI. This CDR3 contains 13 residues. As DNA, the CDR3 is TGTGCCAGCCGACGGGACTCTGGAAACACCATATATTTT. It yields the protein CASRRDSGNTIYF.

This clone was picked up one time. V and J are TRBV14 and TRBJ2-7, with TRBD2 as a possible D gene (6 bases). Germline V gene lookup returns CDR1 SGHDN and CDR2 FVKESK. This CDR3 has 14 amino acids. Trimming shortened V by 4 bases and J by 3 bases, and 13 bases separated the two germline ends. This CDR3 is CASSPRLGGYEQYF. The CDR3 DNA reads as TGTGCCAGCAGCCCCAGACTGGGAGGCTACGAGCAGTACTTC.

The CDR3 sequence: CASSEVGRQYF. The CDR3 bases are TGTGCCAGCAGTGAGGTCGGGAGGCAGTACTTC. The rearrangement uses TRBV2 and TRBJ2-7; D is possibly TRBD2 (6 bases). Trimming removed 3 bases at V and 9 bases at J, with 9 bases between. The CDR3 covers 11 residues. Looked up from germline, CDR1 is SNHLY and CDR2 is FYNNEI.

V and J are TRBV5-8 and TRBJ1-3; tentative D call: TRBD1 (6 bases). CDR1 SGHTS and CDR2 YDEGEE come from the germline V gene. CDR3 size: 13 residues. The V end was cut by 5 bases, the J end by 8 bases, with 14 bases between. In DNA, the CDR3 is TGTGCCAGCAGGCAGGGGCGTCGGGACACCATATATTTT. Translated: CASRQGRRDTIYF.